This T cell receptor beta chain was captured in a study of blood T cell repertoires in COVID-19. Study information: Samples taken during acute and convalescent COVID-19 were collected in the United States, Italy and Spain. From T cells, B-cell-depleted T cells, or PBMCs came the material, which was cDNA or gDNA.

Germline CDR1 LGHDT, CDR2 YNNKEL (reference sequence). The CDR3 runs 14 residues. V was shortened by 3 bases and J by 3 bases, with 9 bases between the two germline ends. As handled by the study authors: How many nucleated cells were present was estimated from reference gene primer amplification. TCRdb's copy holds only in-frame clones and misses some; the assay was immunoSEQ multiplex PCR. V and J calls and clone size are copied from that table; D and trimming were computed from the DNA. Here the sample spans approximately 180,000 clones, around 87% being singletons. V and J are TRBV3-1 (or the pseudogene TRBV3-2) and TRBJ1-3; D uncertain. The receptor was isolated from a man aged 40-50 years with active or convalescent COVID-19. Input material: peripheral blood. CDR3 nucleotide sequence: TGTGCCAGCAGCCACGAATTGAGTGGAAACACCATATATTTT. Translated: CASSHELSGNTIYF.